The clone carrying this T cell receptor (beta chain) was observed a handful of times. Its specificity is not known. The CDR3 has 18 amino acids. The germline V gene has CDR1 ENHRY and CDR2 SYGVKD. Trimming left V 2 bases short and J 0 bases short, with 16 bases between. MiXCR, applied by TCRdb to the 5' RACE reads, yields one record per CDR3 protein. Here the sample spans more than 95,000 distinct CDR3 sequences, under 9% being singletons. This sample was taken from a study of T cells after yellow fever vaccination. Study as a whole: The authors prepared low-cell-number fractions using SMART-Seq v4 Ultra Low Input.

The study, taken as a whole, reports: The secondary response showed a weaker magnitude and a faster peak, day 5 versus 15. After the booster, about 95% of CD4 and approximately 90% of CD8 primary-response clones were re-detected.

The V gene is TRBV10-3, the J gene TRBJ1-4; tentatively, D is TRBD1 (5 bases). This clonotype was obtained from a man aged 18 to 35 who received the YFV17D yellow fever vaccine. Specimen: CD8+ T cells sorted from PBMCs, collected on the day of the yellow fever booster vaccination. CDR3 sequence: CAISEGPLSGATNEKLFF. CDR3 nucleotide sequence: TGTGCCATCAGTGAGGGGCCCTTGTCGGGGGCAACTAATGAAAAACTGTTTTTT.